The sample holds many counts of the clone carrying this T cell receptor beta chain. Antigen: not known. These data originate in a study of T-cell reconstitution after alpha-beta-depleted transplantation in children. General study points: Recipient T cells and thymic progenitors that survived gave rise to the high TCRbeta diversity observed at day 60 in some patients. Reportedly, only several hundred clones from non-depleted graft cells drove alpha-beta T-cell counts at about two months. By one year post-transplant, T-cell counts and diversity largely arose from T cells that were newly produced.

Unique molecular identifiers were built into the TCRbeta library. TCRdb fed the PCR reads into MiXCR, producing one record per CDR3 protein. The profile shows approximately 650,000 distinct CDR3 sequences, around 14% of them singletons. The CDR3 runs 14 residues. Between the trimmed V and J ends, which lost 5 bases and 2 bases, there was a span of 10 bases. CDR1 and CDR2 (germline): MDHEN, SYDVKM. Sequencing used PBMCs, obtained before TCRalphabeta/CD19-depleted stem cell transplant. The rearrangement uses TRBV28 and TRBJ1-5; TRBD1 is a possible D gene (6 bases). This TCR came from a girl aged 2 to 9 with congenital amegakaryocytic thrombocytopenia, due to receive a stem cell transplant. For the CDR3, the DNA is TGTGCCAGCAGTCAGGGGTTCCGCAATCAGCCCCAGCATTTT. Residues: CASSQGFRNQPQHF.